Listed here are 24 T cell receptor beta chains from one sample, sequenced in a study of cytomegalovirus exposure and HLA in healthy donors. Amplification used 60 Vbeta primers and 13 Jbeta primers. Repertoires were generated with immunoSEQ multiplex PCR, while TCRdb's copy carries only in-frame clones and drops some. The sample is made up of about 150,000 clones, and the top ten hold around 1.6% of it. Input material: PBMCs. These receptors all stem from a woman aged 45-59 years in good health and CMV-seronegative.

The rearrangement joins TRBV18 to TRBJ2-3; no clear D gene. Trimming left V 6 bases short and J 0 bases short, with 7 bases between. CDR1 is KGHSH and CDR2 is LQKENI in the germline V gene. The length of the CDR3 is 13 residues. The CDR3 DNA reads TGTGCCAGCTCCCTCCTTAGCACAGATACGCAGTATTTT. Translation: CASSLLSTDTQYF.

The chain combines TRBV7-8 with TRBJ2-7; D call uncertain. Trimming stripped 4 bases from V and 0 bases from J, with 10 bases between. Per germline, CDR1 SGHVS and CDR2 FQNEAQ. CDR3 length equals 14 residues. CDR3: CASSSHSSSYEQYF. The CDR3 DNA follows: TGTGCCAGCAGCTCCCACAGCAGCTCCTACGAGCAGTACTTC.

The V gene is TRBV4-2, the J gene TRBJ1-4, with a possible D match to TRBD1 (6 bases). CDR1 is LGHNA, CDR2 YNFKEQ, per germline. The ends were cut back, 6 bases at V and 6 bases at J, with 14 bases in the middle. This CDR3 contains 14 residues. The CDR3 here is CASRSDRSDEKLFF. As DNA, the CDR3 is TGTGCCAGCAGATCCGACAGGTCAGATGAAAAACTGTTTTTT.

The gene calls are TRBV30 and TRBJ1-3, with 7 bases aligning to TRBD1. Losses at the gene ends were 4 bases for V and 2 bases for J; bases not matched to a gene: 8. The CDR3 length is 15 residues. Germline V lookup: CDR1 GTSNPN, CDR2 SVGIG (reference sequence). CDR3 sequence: CAWTIDRVPGNTIYF. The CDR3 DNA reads TGTGCCTGGACCATTGACAGGGTACCTGGAAACACCATATATTTT.

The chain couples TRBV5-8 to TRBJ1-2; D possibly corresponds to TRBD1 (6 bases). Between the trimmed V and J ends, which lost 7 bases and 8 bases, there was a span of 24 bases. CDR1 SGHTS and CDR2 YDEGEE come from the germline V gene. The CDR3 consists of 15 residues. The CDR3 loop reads CASSLDSEWGGGYTF. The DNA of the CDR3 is TGTGCCAGCTCACTGGACAGCGAGTGGGGTGGGGGCTACACCTTC. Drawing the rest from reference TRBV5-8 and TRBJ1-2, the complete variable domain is EAGVTQSPTHLIKTRGQQATLRCSPISGHTSVYWYQQALGLGLQFLLWYDEGEERNRGNFPPRFSGRQFPNYSSELNVNALELEDSALYLCASSLDSEWGGGYTFGSGTRLTVV.

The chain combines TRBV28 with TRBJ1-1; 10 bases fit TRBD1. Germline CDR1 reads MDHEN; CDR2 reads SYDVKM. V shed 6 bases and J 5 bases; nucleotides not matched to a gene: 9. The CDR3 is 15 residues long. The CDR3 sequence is CASRSEGTGATEAFF. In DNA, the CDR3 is TGTGCCAGCAGGAGCGAAGGGACAGGGGCAACTGAAGCTTTCTTT. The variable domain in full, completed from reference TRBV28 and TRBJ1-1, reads DVKVTQSSRYLVKRTGEKVFLECVQDMDHENMFWYRQDPGLGLRLIYFSYDVKMKEKGDIPEGYSVSREKKERFSLILESASTNQTSMYLCASRSEGTGATEAFFGQGTRLTVV.

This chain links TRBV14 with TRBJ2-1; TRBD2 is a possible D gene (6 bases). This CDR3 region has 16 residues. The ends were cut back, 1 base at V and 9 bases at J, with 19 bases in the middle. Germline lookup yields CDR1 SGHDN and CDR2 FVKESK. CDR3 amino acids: CASSQGGVLVGSEQFF. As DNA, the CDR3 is TGTGCCAGCAGCCAAGGTGGCGTACTAGTCGGGAGTGAGCAGTTCTTC. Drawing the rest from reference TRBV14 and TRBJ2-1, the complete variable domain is EAGVTQFPSHSVIEKGQTVTLRCDPISGHDNLYWYRRVMGKEIKFLLHFVKESKQDESGMPNNRFLAERTGGTYSTLKVQPAELEDSGVYFCASSQGGVLVGSEQFFGPGTRLTVL.

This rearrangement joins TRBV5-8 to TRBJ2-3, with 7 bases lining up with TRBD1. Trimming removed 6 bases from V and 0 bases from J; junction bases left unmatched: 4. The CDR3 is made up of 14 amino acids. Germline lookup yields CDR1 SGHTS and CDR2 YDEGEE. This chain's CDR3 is CASKDRTSTDTQYF. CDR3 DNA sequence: TGTGCCAGCAAGGACAGGACTAGCACAGATACGCAGTATTTT.

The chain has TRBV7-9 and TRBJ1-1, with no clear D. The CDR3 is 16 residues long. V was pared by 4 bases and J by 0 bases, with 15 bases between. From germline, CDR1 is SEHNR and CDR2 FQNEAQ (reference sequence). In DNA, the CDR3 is TGTGCCAGCAGCTCGCCCCCACAGATCATGAACACTGAAGCTTTCTTT. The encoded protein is CASSSPPQIMNTEAFF.

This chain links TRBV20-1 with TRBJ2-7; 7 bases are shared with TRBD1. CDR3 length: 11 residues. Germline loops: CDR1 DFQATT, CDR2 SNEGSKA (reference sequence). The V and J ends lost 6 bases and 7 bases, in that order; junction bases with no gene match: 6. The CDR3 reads CSADRAWEQYF. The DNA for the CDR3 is TGCAGTGCAGACAGGGCTTGGGAGCAGTACTTC.

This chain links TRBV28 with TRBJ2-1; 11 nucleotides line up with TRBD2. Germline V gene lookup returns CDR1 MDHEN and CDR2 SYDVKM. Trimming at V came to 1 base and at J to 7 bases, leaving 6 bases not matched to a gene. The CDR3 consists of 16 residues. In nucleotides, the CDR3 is TGTGCCAGCAGTTTATTTAGCGGGAGGGCCAGGAATGAGCAGTTCTTC. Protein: CASSLFSGRARNEQFF.

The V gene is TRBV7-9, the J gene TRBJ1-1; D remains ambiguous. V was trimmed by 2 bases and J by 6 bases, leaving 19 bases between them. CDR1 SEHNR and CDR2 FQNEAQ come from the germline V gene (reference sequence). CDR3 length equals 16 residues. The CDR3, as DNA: TGTGCCAGCAGCTTATTCTTAGCTCGGAGGTGGGCTGAAGCTTTCTTT. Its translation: CASSLFLARRWAEAFF.

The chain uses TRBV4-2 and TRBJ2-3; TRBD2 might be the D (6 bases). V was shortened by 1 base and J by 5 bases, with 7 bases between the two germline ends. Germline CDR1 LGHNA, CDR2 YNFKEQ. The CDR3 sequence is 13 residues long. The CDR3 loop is CASSQVGGDTQYF. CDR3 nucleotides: TGTGCCAGCAGCCAAGTGGGGGGAGATACGCAGTATTTT.

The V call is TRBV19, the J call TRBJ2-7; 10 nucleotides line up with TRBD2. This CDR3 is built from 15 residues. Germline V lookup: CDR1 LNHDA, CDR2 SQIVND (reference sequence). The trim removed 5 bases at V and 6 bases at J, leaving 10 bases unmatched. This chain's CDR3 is CASSGLAGGLGEQYF. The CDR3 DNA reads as TGTGCCAGTAGTGGGTTAGCGGGAGGACTTGGCGAGCAGTACTTC.

CDR3 nucleotide sequence: TGTGCCAGCAGCCCGCACGGACTAGCGGGAGGCTCAGATACGCAGTATTTT. It is translated as CASSPHGLAGGSDTQYF. V gene TRBV13 combines with J gene TRBJ2-3, with 14 bases aligning to TRBD2. Germline CDR1 is PRHDT and CDR2 is FYEKMQ (reference sequence). The CDR3 spans 17 residues. Germline trimming cut 5 bases from V and 4 bases from J; bases unmatched to any gene: 8. Filled out from reference TRBV13 and TRBJ2-3, the complete variable domain reads AAGVIQSPRHLIKEKRETATLKCYPIPRHDTVYWYQQGPGQDPQFLISFYEKMQSDKGSIPDRFSAQQFSDYHSELNMSSLELGDSALYFCASSPHGLAGGSDTQYFGPGTRLTVL.

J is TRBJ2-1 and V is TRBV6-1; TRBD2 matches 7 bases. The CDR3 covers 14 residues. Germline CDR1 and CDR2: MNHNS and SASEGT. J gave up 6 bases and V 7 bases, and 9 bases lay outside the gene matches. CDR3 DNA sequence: TGTGCCAGCACAGACCAGCGGGGTCTCAATGAGCAGTTCTTC. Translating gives CASTDQRGLNEQFF.

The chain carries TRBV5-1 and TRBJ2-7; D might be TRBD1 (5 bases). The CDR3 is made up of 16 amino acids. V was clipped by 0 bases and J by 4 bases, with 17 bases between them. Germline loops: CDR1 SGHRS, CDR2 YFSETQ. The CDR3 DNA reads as TGCGCCAGCAGCTTGGCCCTTTCCGCAGGGTCTTACGAGCAGTACTTC. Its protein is CASSLALSAGSYEQYF.

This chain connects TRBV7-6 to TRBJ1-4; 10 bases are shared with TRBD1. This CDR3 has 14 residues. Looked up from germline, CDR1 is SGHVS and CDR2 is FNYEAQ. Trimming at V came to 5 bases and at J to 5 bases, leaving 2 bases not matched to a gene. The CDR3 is CASSGDRGNEKLFF. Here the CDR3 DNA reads TGTGCCAGCAGCGGGGACAGGGGAAATGAAAAACTGTTTTTT. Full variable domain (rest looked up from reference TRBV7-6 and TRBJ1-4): GAGVSQSPRYKVTKRGQDVALRCDPISGHVSLYWYRQALGQGPEFLTYFNYEAQQDKSGLPNDRFSAERPEGSISTLTIQRTEQRDSAMYRCASSGDRGNEKLFFGSGTQLSVL.

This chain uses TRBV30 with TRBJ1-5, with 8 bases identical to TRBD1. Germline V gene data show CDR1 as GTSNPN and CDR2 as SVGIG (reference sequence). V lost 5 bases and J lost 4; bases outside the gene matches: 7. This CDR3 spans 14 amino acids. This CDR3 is CAWGTGRGNQPQHF. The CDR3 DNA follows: TGTGCCTGGGGGACAGGCCGAGGGAATCAGCCCCAGCATTTT. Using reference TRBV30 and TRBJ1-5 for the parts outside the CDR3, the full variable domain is SQTIHQWPATLVQPVGSPLSLECTVEGTSNPNLYWYRQAAGRGLQLLFYSVGIGQISSEVPQNLSASRPQDRQFILSSKKLLLSDSGFYLCAWGTGRGNQPQHFGDGTRLSIL.

CDR3 coding DNA: TGCGCCAGCAGCTTGTTGCAGGGATCGAACACTGAAGCTTTCTTT. Protein: CASSLLQGSNTEAFF. The V gene is TRBV5-1, the J gene TRBJ1-1, with D perhaps matching TRBD1 (5 bases). The germline CDR1 and CDR2 sequences are SGHRS and YFSETQ. This CDR3 contains 15 residues. Trimming stripped 1 base from V and 1 base from J, with 11 bases between. Full variable domain (missing parts from reference TRBV5-1 and TRBJ1-1): KAGVTQTPRYLIKTRGQQVTLSCSPISGHRSVSWYQQTPGQGLQFLFEYFSETQRNKGNFPGRFSGRQFSNSRSEMNVSTLELGDSALYLCASSLLQGSNTEAFFGQGTRLTVV.

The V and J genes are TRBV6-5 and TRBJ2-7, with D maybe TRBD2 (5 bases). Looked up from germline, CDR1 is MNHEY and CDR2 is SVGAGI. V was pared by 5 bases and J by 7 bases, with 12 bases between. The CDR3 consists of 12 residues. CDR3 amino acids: CASSTWTGEQYF. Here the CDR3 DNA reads TGTGCCAGCAGTACCTGGACTGGGGAGCAGTACTTC.

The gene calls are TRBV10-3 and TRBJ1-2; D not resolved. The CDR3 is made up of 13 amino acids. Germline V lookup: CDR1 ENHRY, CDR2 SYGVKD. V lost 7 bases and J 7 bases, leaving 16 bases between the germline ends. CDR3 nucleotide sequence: TGTGCCATCAATAAGGAGGGCTCCGGTGGCTACACCTTC. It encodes CAINKEGSGGYTF.

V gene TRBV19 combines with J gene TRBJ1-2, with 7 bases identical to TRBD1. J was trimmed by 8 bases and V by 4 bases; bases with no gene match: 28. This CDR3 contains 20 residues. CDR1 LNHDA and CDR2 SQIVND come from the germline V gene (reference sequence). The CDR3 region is CASSTSPDRVQARYAGGYTF. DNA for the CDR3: TGTGCCAGTAGTACCAGCCCCGACAGGGTACAGGCCCGGTATGCGGGAGGCTACACCTTC.

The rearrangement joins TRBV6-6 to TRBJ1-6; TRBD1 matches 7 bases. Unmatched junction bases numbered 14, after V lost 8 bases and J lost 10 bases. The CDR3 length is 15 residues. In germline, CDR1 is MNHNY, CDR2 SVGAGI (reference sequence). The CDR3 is CASRTLTGLGSPLHF. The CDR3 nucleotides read TGTGCCAGCCGAACTTTGACAGGGTTAGGGTCACCCCTCCACTTT.